This passage covers 26 T cell receptor beta chains from one sample sequenced in a study of blood T cell repertoires in COVID-19. Some clones are missing from TCRdb's copy, which holds only in-frame ones; the method was immunoSEQ multiplex PCR. The table shows tens of thousands of clones, with approximately 89% occurring only once. Material for sequencing was peripheral blood. These TCRs come from a man aged 50 to 60 with acute or convalescent COVID-19.

The chain is built from TRBV5-1 and TRBJ1-4, with 7 nucleotides matching TRBD1. Germline assignment: CDR1 SGHRS and CDR2 YFSETQ. This CDR3 is built from 15 residues. J lost 4 bases, V lost 1 base, and 4 bases had no gene match. CDR3 sequence reads: CASSLTGALNEKLFF. CDR3 in DNA: TGCGCCAGCAGCTTGACAGGGGCCCTTAATGAAAAACTGTTTTTT.

This sequence joins TRBV19 and TRBJ2-3; 9 bases are a match to TRBD2. The V gene's germline CDR1 is LNHDA and CDR2 SQIVND (reference sequence). The CDR3 sequence is 13 residues long. J gave up 6 bases and V 6 bases, and 4 bases lay outside the gene matches. CDR3 sequence reads: CASRKGTSDTQYF. The CDR3 region has the DNA TGTGCCAGTAGAAAGGGGACTAGCGATACGCAGTATTTT.

The chain joins TRBV9 to TRBJ2-1; 13 bases map to TRBD2. The length of the CDR3 is 18 residues. CDR1 and CDR2 (germline): SGDLS, YYNGEE. V was pared by 1 base and J by 4 bases, with 8 bases of the junction left unmatched. The CDR3 spells CASSVIPRTSGGYNEQFF. The CDR3, as DNA: TGTGCCAGCAGCGTAATCCCTAGGACTAGCGGGGGATACAATGAGCAGTTCTTC.

CDR3 amino acids: CASSVPSAPYGYTF. The CDR3, as DNA: TGTGCCAGCAGCGTACCGTCAGCGCCCTATGGCTACACCTTC. The rearrangement joins TRBV7-2 to TRBJ1-2; D not resolved. The CDR3 runs to 14 residues. Between the trimmed V and J ends, which lost 5 bases and 4 bases, there was a span of 14 bases. Germline values: CDR1 SGHTA, CDR2 FQGNSA. Drawing the rest from reference TRBV7-2 and TRBJ1-2, the complete variable domain is GAGVSQSPSNKVTEKGKDVELRCDPISGHTALYWYRQSLGQGLEFLIYFQGNSAPDKSGLPSDRFSAERTGGSVSTLTIQRTQQEDSAVYLCASSVPSAPYGYTFGSGTRLTVV.

This sequence joins TRBV9 and TRBJ2-7; D perhaps matches TRBD2 (6 bases). CDR3 length: 15 amino acids. Trimming shortened V by 7 bases and J by 0 bases, and 17 bases separated the two germline ends. Germline lookup yields CDR1 SGDLS and CDR2 YYNGEE. The DNA for the CDR3 is TGTGCCAGCGGAGGGAGCGCTGCAAGCTCCTACGAGCAGTACTTC. Protein product: CASGGSAASSYEQYF.

The CDR3 coding sequence is TGCGCCAGCAGCTACAATAATTTGAACACTGAAGCTTTCTTT. It translates to CASSYNNLNTEAFF. The rearrangement uses TRBV5-1 and TRBJ1-1; D remains ambiguous. The ends were cut back, 3 bases at V and 0 bases at J, with 9 bases in the middle. Germline V gene lookup returns CDR1 SGHRS and CDR2 YFSETQ. This CDR3 spans 14 amino acids.

The chain combines TRBV7-2 with TRBJ2-3; D uncertain. The V gene lost 3 bases and the J gene lost 2 bases, with 12 bases spanning the gap. Per the germline V gene, CDR1 is SGHTA and CDR2 is FQGNSA. The CDR3 is 15 amino acids. CDR3 region: CASSFGGEFTDTQYF. For the CDR3, the DNA is TGTGCCAGCAGCTTTGGCGGAGAATTCACAGATACGCAGTATTTT.

This clone occurred once. The chain employs TRBV6-5 and TRBJ2-7; D is unclear. Germline-derived CDR1 and CDR2 are MNHEY and SVGAGI. Trimming shortened V by 6 bases and J by 0 bases, and 12 bases separated the two germline ends. The CDR3 has 14 amino acids. CDR3 region: CASSIFSSSYEQYF. CDR3 in DNA: TGTGCCAGCAGCATCTTTAGTAGCTCCTACGAGCAGTACTTC.

The chain recombines TRBV3-1 (or the pseudogene TRBV3-2) with TRBJ1-5, with a possible D match to TRBD1 (5 bases). With 5 bases removed from V and 3 bases from J, the gap between germline ends came to 14 bases. CDR3 length equals 15 residues. Germline V gives CDR1 LGHDT, CDR2 YNNKEL (reference sequence). CDR3 residues: CASSSREGLNQPQHF. The DNA for the CDR3 is TGTGCCAGCAGCTCCCGGGAGGGACTCAATCAGCCCCAGCATTTT.

In regard to this clone: Other DNA sequences in the sample encode the same CDR3. The chain has TRBV3-1 (or the pseudogene TRBV3-2) and TRBJ2-5; TRBD2 aligns across 11 bases. Germline values: CDR1 LGHDT, CDR2 YNNKEL (reference sequence). With V trimmed by 4 bases and J by 5 bases, 3 bases remained unmatched. There are 14 residues in the CDR3. For the CDR3, the DNA is TGTGCCAGCAGCCCTAGCGGGGGGCAGGAGACCCAGTACTTC. Residues: CASSPSGGQETQYF.

This rearrangement joins TRBV2 to TRBJ2-5, with a weak D call TRBD2 (5 bases). Germline CDR1 reads SNHLY; CDR2 reads FYNNEI. Trimming took off 5 bases at V and 7 bases at J, with 17 bases between the two ends. The CDR3 has 14 residues. In DNA form, the CDR3 reads TGTGCCAGCAGTCGCGACCGGGAAGGAAGGACCCAGTACTTC. Protein: CASSRDREGRTQYF.

This clone has just one count. The chain links TRBV7-3 to TRBJ2-3, with 11 bases matching TRBD2. CDR3 size: 17 residues. J gave up 4 bases and V 0 bases, and 6 bases lay outside the gene matches. Germline V gene lookup returns CDR1 SGHTA and CDR2 FQGTGA. CDR3 residues: CASSLTGLAGGPDTQYF. CDR3 nucleotide sequence: TGTGCCAGCAGCTTAACGGGGCTAGCGGGGGGCCCAGATACGCAGTATTTT.

The chain combines TRBV9 with TRBJ2-3, with TRBD2 identical over 8 bases. The ends lost 4 bases at V and 8 bases at J; junction bases unmatched: 21. This CDR3 is built from 18 residues. Germline CDR1 reads SGDLS; CDR2 reads YYNGEE. For the CDR3, the DNA is TGTGCCAGCAGCCCCCGGTTGGCCGCGGGGGGCCCCATAAGTACGCAGTATTTT. It yields the protein CASSPRLAAGGPISTQYF.

This chain connects TRBV18 to TRBJ2-1, with a weak D call TRBD1 (5 bases). Trimming pared 2 bases from V and 5 bases from J, leaving 10 bases between. This CDR3 is built from 14 residues. Germline V gene lookup returns CDR1 KGHSH and CDR2 LQKENI. CDR3 loop: CASSPRQSHNEQFF. CDR3 nucleotide sequence: TGTGCCAGCTCACCAAGACAGTCCCACAATGAGCAGTTCTTC.

V usage is TRBV7-7 and J usage is TRBJ2-7, with 7 positions matching TRBD1. V dropped 3 bases and J dropped 7; count of bases not matched to a gene: 15. Germline CDR1 SSHAT, CDR2 FNYEAQ (reference sequence). CDR3 length: 16 amino acids. For the CDR3, the DNA is TGTGCCAGCAGCTTCGACCGACAGGGACCTCGTGATGAGCAGTACGTC. Amino acids: CASSFDRQGPRDEQYV.

This clone has just one count. This chain connects TRBV6-5 to TRBJ2-7, with D possibly being TRBD1 (6 bases). This CDR3 has 15 amino acids. CDR1 and CDR2 (germline): MNHEY, SVGAGI. The V and J ends lost 0 bases and 1 base respectively, with 10 bases between them. Here the CDR3 reads CASSYSGGASYEQYF. The CDR3 nucleotides are TGTGCCAGCAGTTACTCAGGGGGTGCTTCCTACGAGCAGTACTTC.

The chain recombines TRBV5-1 with TRBJ2-1, with D maybe TRBD1 (5 bases). The length of the CDR3 is 15 residues. The V gene's germline CDR1 is SGHRS and CDR2 YFSETQ. V gave up 0 bases and J gave up 0 bases, with 7 bases separating them. CDR3 in amino acids: CASSLGQPSYNEQFF. The CDR3 DNA reads as TGCGCCAGCAGCTTGGGACAGCCCTCCTACAATGAGCAGTTCTTC.

This sequence joins TRBV10-1 and TRBJ2-3, with 7 bases that match TRBD1. Germline values: CDR1 WNHNN, CDR2 SYGVQD (reference sequence). Germline trimming cut 3 bases from V and 2 bases from J; bases unmatched to any gene: 8. The CDR3 has 16 residues. CDR3 in amino acids: CASSDTPTGITDTQYF. In nucleotides, the CDR3 is TGCGCCAGCAGTGATACCCCGACAGGGATCACAGATACGCAGTATTTT.

V is TRBV11-2 and J is TRBJ2-1, with D unclear. Per the germline V gene, CDR1 is SGHAT and CDR2 is FQNNGV. There are 15 residues in the CDR3. Deletions cut 6 bases from V and 1 base from J, with 13 bases between. DNA of the CDR3: TGTGCCAGCAGACTAACGGGTAATTCCTACAATGAGCAGTTCTTC. Its protein is CASRLTGNSYNEQFF.

The V gene is TRBV7-2, the J gene TRBJ2-3; a weak D match, TRBD2 (6 bases). V lost 1 base, J lost 2 bases, and 10 bases lay in between. Germline values: CDR1 SGHTA, CDR2 FQGNSA. CDR3 size: 15 residues. CDR3 amino acids: CASSLVGGVTDTQYF. The CDR3 bases are TGTGCCAGCAGCTTAGTTGGAGGGGTCACAGATACGCAGTATTTT.

The chain is built from TRBV2 and TRBJ1-4; D not certain. The V and J ends lost 6 bases and 5 bases respectively, with 13 bases between them. The CDR3 sequence is 14 residues long. Germline loops: CDR1 SNHLY, CDR2 FYNNEI. The CDR3 protein is CASRRLAPNEKLFF. The CDR3 DNA follows: TGTGCCAGCAGAAGATTAGCCCCGAATGAAAAACTGTTTTTT. Filled out from reference TRBV2 and TRBJ1-4, the complete variable domain reads EPEVTQTPSHQVTQMGQEVILRCVPISNHLYFYWYRQILGQKVEFLVSFYNNEISEKSEIFDDQFSVERPDGSNFTLKIRSTKLEDSAMYFCASRRLAPNEKLFFGSGTQLSVL.

This sequence joins TRBV28 and TRBJ1-6; tentatively, D is TRBD1 (6 bases). The CDR3 consists of 14 residues. The germline V and J ends were trimmed by 2 bases and 8 bases, with 10 bases remaining between them. CDR1 is MDHEN and CDR2 is SYDVKM in the germline V gene. CDR3 DNA: TGTGCCAGCAGTTTAGACAGGTCTTATTCACCCCTCCACTTT. Translated: CASSLDRSYSPLHF. Using reference TRBV28 and TRBJ1-6 for the parts outside the CDR3, the full variable domain is DVKVTQSSRYLVKRTGEKVFLECVQDMDHENMFWYRQDPGLGLRLIYFSYDVKMKEKGDIPEGYSVSREKKERFSLILESASTNQTSMYLCASSLDRSYSPLHFGNGTRLTVT.

The V call is TRBV27, the J call TRBJ2-1; D not resolved. Germline CDR1 MNHEY, CDR2 SMNVEV (reference sequence). V was clipped by 5 bases and J by 9 bases, with 11 bases between them. CDR3 size: 12 residues. The CDR3 loop is CASSPPIGEQFF. The CDR3 DNA is TGTGCCAGCAGTCCCCCCATCGGTGAGCAGTTCTTC.

The rearrangement joins TRBV21-1 to TRBJ1-3; no check of the table's D call, TRBD1, against the DNA was made. TRBV21-1 has pseudogene status. The CDR3 runs 17 residues. The DNA for the CDR3 is TGTGCCAGCAGCAAAGAGGTACAGATAGACTCTGGAAACACCATATATTTT. Translated: CASSKEVQIDSGNTIYF.

The CDR3 region is CASSSRGGYEQYF. CDR3 coding DNA: TGTGCCAGCAGCTCCAGAGGCGGTTACGAGCAGTACTTC. V and J are TRBV3-1 (or the pseudogene TRBV3-2) and TRBJ2-7; D unresolved. Trimming pared 5 bases from V and 4 bases from J, leaving 12 bases between. The length of the CDR3 is 13 residues. Looked up from germline, CDR1 is LGHDT and CDR2 is YNNKEL (reference sequence).

J is TRBJ2-2 and V is TRBV7-6; 10 bases align to TRBD1. The V gene end was trimmed by 6 bases and the J gene end by 7 bases; junction bases not matched to a gene: 11. The germline gives CDR1 SGHVS, CDR2 FNYEAQ. The CDR3 extends over 16 amino acids. CDR3 sequence (DNA): TGTGCCAGCAGTCAACCGACAGGGGGCGGACACGGGGAGCTGTTTTTT. It yields the protein CASSQPTGGGHGELFF.